This is a list of T cell receptor beta chains from one sample in a study of cytomegalovirus exposure and HLA in healthy donors. Measured with immunoSEQ multiplex PCR; TCRdb has only the in-frame clones, and not every one. Its listing shows around 140,000 clones. Sequencing input: PBMCs. The receptors derive from a male donor in good health and CMV-seronegative. Both conserved end residues are part of each CDR3. The D gene is left open where the match is weak.

>TRBJ2-2|TRBV9|TRBD2
CASRASGGPTLNTGELFF
TGTGCCAGCAGGGCTAGCGGGGGCCCAACCTTGAACACCGGGGAGCTGTTTTTT
>TRBJ2-5|TRBV19|TRBD1
CASGKQGQETQYF
TGTGCCAGTGGAAAACAGGGGCAAGAGACCCAGTACTTC
>TRBJ2-3|TRBV11-2|TRBD2
CASSFEGLALTDTQYF
TGTGCCAGCAGCTTTGAGGGACTAGCTCTCACAGATACGCAGTATTTT
>TRBJ1-2|TRBV30|TRBD1
CAWTHGAPAGGNYGYTF
TGTGCCTGGACCCACGGGGCCCCAGCAGGGGGTAACTATGGCTACACCTTC
>TRBJ2-5|TRBV5-1|TRBD2
CASRLSGRETQYF
TGCGCCAGCAGATTAAGCGGGAGGGAGACCCAGTACTTC
>TRBJ1-6|TRBV7-9|.
CASSPPDSYNSPLHF
TGTGCCAGCAGCCCCCCAGACAGTTATAATTCACCCCTCCACTTT
>TRBJ1-3|TRBV30|.
CAWSSSSGNTIYF
TGTGCCTGGAGTAGCTCCTCTGGAAACACCATATATTTT
>TRBJ2-1|TRBV7-2|TRBD2
CASSFLAGYNEQFF
TGTGCCAGCAGCTTCCTAGCGGGATACAATGAGCAGTTCTTC
>TRBJ1-2|TRBV7-2|.
CASSLDPIEGYGYTF
TGTGCCAGCAGCTTAGATCCGATTGAGGGCTATGGCTACACCTTC
>TRBJ2-7|TRBV2|.
CASKRGRGDEQYF
TGTGCCAGTAAAAGGGGCAGGGGGGACGAGCAGTACTTC
>TRBJ1-3|TRBV7-9|.
CASSSRSGNTIYF
TGTGCCAGCAGCTCTCGTTCTGGAAACACCATATATTTT
>TRBJ2-2|TRBV5-1|TRBD1
CASRRLGQANTGELFF
TGCGCCAGCCGCAGGTTAGGACAGGCGAACACCGGGGAGCTGTTTTTT
>TRBJ1-2|TRBV28|.
CASSLGSRGFRDYGYTF
TGTGCCAGCAGTTTAGGGTCCAGGGGATTCAGGGACTATGGCTACACCTTC
>TRBJ2-2|TRBV30|.
CAWKFGGGELFF
TGTGCCTGGAAATTCGGCGGCGGGGAGCTGTTTTTT
>TRBJ2-7|TRBV5-6|.
CASSLAFYEQYF
TGTGCCAGCAGCTTGGCTTTTTACGAGCAGTACTTC
>TRBJ1-1|TRBV29-1|TRBD1
CSVEDRGGTEAFF
TGCAGCGTAGAGGACAGGGGAGGCACTGAAGCTTTCTTT
>TRBJ2-2|TRBV6-5|TRBD2
CASSYLAGATGELFF
TGTGCCAGCAGTTACCTGGCGGGAGCCACCGGGGAGCTGTTTTTT
>TRBJ1-6|TRBV15|.
CATSREAVANSPLHF
TGTGCCACCAGCAGAGAGGCGGTTGCAAATTCACCCCTCCACTTT
>TRBJ2-7|TRBV5-4|TRBD1
CASSYRDSSYEQYF
TGTGCCAGCAGCTACCGGGACAGCTCCTACGAGCAGTACTTC
>TRBJ2-7|TRBV11-2|.
CASSSLTVRPYEQYF
TGTGCCAGCAGCTCTCTCACAGTCAGGCCCTACGAGCAGTACTTC
>TRBJ2-1|TRBV30|.
CACGQSNEQFF
TGTGCCTGCGGACAGAGCAATGAGCAGTTCTTC
>TRBJ2-1|TRBV7-6|TRBD2
CASSYFGGDDEQFF
TGTGCCAGCAGCTACTTCGGGGGGGACGATGAGCAGTTCTTC
>TRBJ2-7|TRBV5-1|TRBD2
CASSHPGSGTSSYEQYF
TGCGCCAGCAGCCACCCAGGTAGCGGGACGAGCTCCTACGAGCAGTACTTC
>TRBJ2-6|TRBV30|TRBD1
CAWTLTGAGANVLTF
TGTGCCTGGACCCTGACAGGGGCTGGGGCCAACGTCCTGACTTTC
>TRBJ2-1|TRBV19|TRBD2
CASSYLADNEQFF
TGTGCCAGTAGTTATCTAGCGGACAATGAGCAGTTCTTC
>TRBJ2-1|TRBV6-4|TRBD1
CASSEGTGGNEQFF
TGTGCCAGCAGTGAAGGGACAGGGGGCAATGAGCAGTTCTTC
>TRBJ2-1|TRBV7-9|.
CASSLGAGEYNEQFF
TGTGCCAGCAGCTTAGGGGCAGGGGAATACAATGAGCAGTTCTTC
>TRBJ1-1|TRBV13|TRBD1
CASSPGTEGNTEAFF
TGTGCCAGCAGCCCTGGGACAGAGGGGAACACTGAAGCTTTCTTT
>TRBJ2-7|TRBV6-1|TRBD1
CAIMGQGHYEQYF
TGTGCCATCATGGGACAGGGACATTACGAGCAGTACTTC
>TRBJ2-3|TRBV9|.
CASSVEPGNTDTQYF
TGTGCCAGCAGCGTAGAACCGGGGAACACAGATACGCAGTATTTT
>TRBJ1-2|TRBV14|.
CASSQMGANYGYTF
TGTGCCAGCAGCCAGATGGGAGCTAACTATGGCTACACCTTC
>TRBJ2-7|TRBV9|.
CASSPDSSEQYF
TGTGCCAGCAGCCCTGACTCGAGCGAGCAGTACTTC
>TRBJ1-2|TRBV7-9|.
CASSLVSRTEGYTF
TGTGCCAGCAGCTTAGTGTCCCGGACAGAGGGCTACACCTTC
>TRBJ1-6|TRBV9|.
CASSVVGGTLHF
TGTGCCAGCAGCGTAGTCGGAGGCACCCTCCACTTT
>TRBJ1-2|TRBV4-1|TRBD1
CASSQEGQIYGYTF
TGCGCCAGCAGCCAAGAGGGACAGATCTATGGCTACACCTTC
>TRBJ2-1|TRBV4-3|.
CASSQETPYNEQFF
TGCGCCAGCAGCCAAGAGACTCCCTACAATGAGCAGTTCTTC
>TRBJ1-1|TRBV23-1|.
CASSQLGAGEITEAFF
TGCGCCAGCAGTCAACTAGGGGCAGGGGAGATCACTGAAGCTTTCTTT
>TRBJ2-7|TRBV15|TRBD1
CATSRGTGVVNEQYF
TGTGCCACCAGCAGAGGGACAGGGGTCGTCAACGAGCAGTACTTC
>TRBJ2-7|TRBV5-4|TRBD1
CASSLGQGIHEQYF
TGTGCCAGCAGCTTGGGACAGGGAATCCACGAGCAGTACTTC
>TRBJ1-6|TRBV6-5|.
CASSYLRSSYNSPLHF
TGTGCCAGCAGTTACTTACGGAGCTCCTATAATTCACCCCTCCACTTT
>TRBJ2-1|TRBV7-3|.
CASSLTASRGGYNEQFF
TGTGCCAGCAGCTTAACGGCGTCCAGGGGTGGATACAATGAGCAGTTCTTC
>TRBJ2-7|TRBV4-3|.
CASSQGYRDKSAEQYF
TGCGCCAGCAGCCAAGGTTACCGGGACAAGTCAGCCGAGCAGTACTTC
>TRBJ2-3|TRBV5-6|.
CASSLPRVQNTQYF
TGTGCCAGCAGCTTGCCCAGGGTCCAAAATACGCAGTATTTT
>TRBJ2-2|TRBV5-1|.
CASSLAPPNTGELFF
TGCGCCAGCAGCTTGGCCCCTCCGAACACCGGGGAGCTGTTTTTT
>TRBJ1-2|TRBV7-9|.
CASSLGTSYGYTF
TGTGCCAGCAGCTTAGGGACAAGCTATGGCTACACCTTC
>TRBJ2-3|TRBV25-1|TRBD1
CASSRTGSTDTQYF
TGTGCCAGCAGTAGGACAGGGAGCACAGATACGCAGTATTTT